Listed here are 22 T cell receptor beta chains from one sample, sequenced in a study of T cells in women clearing cervical HPV infection. TCRdb's copy holds only in-frame clones and misses some; the assay was immunoSEQ multiplex PCR. Its clone listing holds 20,000 to 30,000 clones. Sequencing was performed on blood buffy coat. Source of these receptors: a woman aged 18-70 years with a cervical HPV16 infection that either progressed to CIN3+ or cleared (not recorded which).

On this clone: The read ends 3 residues early relative to the CDR3; the germline J gene fills the gap. The genes are TRBV10-3 and TRBJ2-3, with D tentatively TRBD2 (7 bases). The length of the CDR3 is 17 residues. V shed 0 bases and J shed 3 bases, with 16 bases lying between them. Germline-derived CDR1 and CDR2 are ENHRY and SYGVKD. The sequenced CDR3 bases are TGTGCCATCAGTGAGTCGATGGGGGCTAGCGGTACAGATACG. Residues: CAISESMGASGTDT. The whole CDR3 sequence is CAISESMGASGTDTQYF.

Notes on this clone: The read falls 3 residues short of the CDR3 end, and the missing part is taken from the germline J gene. The chain is built from TRBV2 and TRBJ1-1; possibly TRBD1 for D (5 bases). V lost 3 bases and J lost 4, with 15 bases in between. The germline V gene encodes CDR1 SNHLY and CDR2 FYNNEI. This CDR3 is built from 15 residues. CDR3 region: CASSDGTGLGTEAFF. The CDR3 DNA, read in part, is TGTGCCAGCAGTGATGGAACAGGCCTCGGCACTGAA.

As regards this clone: The read comes to an end 3 residues before the CDR3 does, leaving the germline J gene to fill in the end. This rearrangement joins TRBV7-2 to TRBJ1-2; no definite D call. Germline-derived CDR1 and CDR2 are SGHTA and FQGNSA. The germline V and J ends were trimmed by 1 base and 7 bases, with 7 bases remaining between them. CDR3 length equals 12 residues. CDR3 residues: CASSLGPLGYTF. The DNA read from the CDR3 is TGTGCCAGCAGCTTAGGTCCTCTTGGC.

As concerns this clone: From the germline J gene comes the end of the CDR3, since the read stops 3 residues before it. This chain links TRBV20-1 with TRBJ2-3; perhaps TRBD1 as D (5 bases). Germline CDR1 DFQATT, CDR2 SNEGSKA (reference sequence). The CDR3 length is 15 residues. Trimming took off 0 bases at V and 2 bases at J, with 12 bases between the two ends. The CDR3 loop is CSARDQGRDTDTQYF. The sequenced part of the CDR3 DNA is TGCAGTGCTAGAGATCAGGGCAGGGACACAGATACG.

The CDR3 protein is CSASRQGRNSPLHF. Partial CDR3 DNA: TGCAGTGCTAGTCGCCAGGGGAGAAATTCACCC. The chain has TRBV20-1 and TRBJ1-6; a possible D gene is TRBD1 (6 bases). The read is 3 residues too short to cover the CDR3 end, so that end is filled in from the germline J gene. The CDR3 consists of 14 residues. Germline V gene data show CDR1 as DFQATT and CDR2 as SNEGSKA (reference sequence). Between the trimmed V and J ends, which lost 3 bases and 7 bases, there was a span of 13 bases.

A remark on this clone: With the read ending 3 residues before the CDR3 end, the germline J gene is used to fill in that end. This chain uses TRBV7-2 with TRBJ2-5, with 7 positions matching TRBD2. V lost 3 bases, J lost 1 base, and 2 bases stayed unmatched. This CDR3 contains 14 residues. Looked up from germline, CDR1 is SGHTA and CDR2 is FQGNSA. Incomplete CDR3 DNA: TGTGCCAGCAGCTTCCAGCGGGGCCAAGAGACC. It encodes CASSFQRGQET. The whole CDR3 is CASSFQRGQETQYF.

The CDR3 DNA, read in part, is TGCAGTGTCGCGCTCGGAAACACC. It yields the protein CSVALGNT. The complete CDR3 protein is CSVALGNTIYF. V and J are TRBV20-1 and TRBJ1-3; unclear D gene. The read terminates 3 residues ahead of where the CDR3 ends, so the germline J gene completes it. The germline V gene encodes CDR1 DFQATT and CDR2 SNEGSKA (reference sequence). This CDR3 has 11 amino acids. Trimming shortened V by 7 bases and J by 4 bases, and 8 bases separated the two germline ends.

This clone ranks as medium-sized in terms of frequency. The sequenced fragment ends 3 residues before the CDR3 boundary, so the rest is inferred from the germline J gene. This chain links TRBV2 with TRBJ2-1; D may be TRBD1 (5 bases). The CDR3 totals 17 residues. V was pared by 4 bases and J by 0 bases, with 16 bases between. Germline values: CDR1 SNHLY, CDR2 FYNNEI. CDR3 sequence reads: CASSGVMGPLSYNEQFF. The CDR3 bases that were read are TGTGCCAGCAGTGGGGTGATGGGGCCCCTCTCCTACAATGAG. Drawing the rest from reference TRBV2 and TRBJ2-1, the complete variable domain is EPEVTQTPSHQVTQMGQEVILRCVPISNHLYFYWYRQILGQKVEFLVSFYNNEISEKSEIFDDQFSVERPDGSNFTLKIRSTKLEDSAMYFCASSGVMGPLSYNEQFFGPGTRLTVL.

Note on this clone: The read comes to an end 3 residues before the CDR3 does, leaving the germline J gene to fill in the end. The chain joins TRBV20-1 to TRBJ2-1; 11 bases match TRBD2. V gave up 2 bases and J gave up 2 bases; unmatched junction bases: 8. Per the germline V gene, CDR1 is DFQATT and CDR2 is SNEGSKA (reference sequence). This CDR3 contains 17 residues. CDR3 in amino acids: CSARPKLAGATYNEQFF. The CDR3 DNA, read in part, is TGCAGTGCTAGACCTAAACTAGCGGGGGCGACCTACAATGAG.

As for this clone: The read halts 3 residues ahead of the CDR3 end, with the missing end drawn from the germline J gene. The rearrangement joins TRBV11-2 to TRBJ2-7; the match to TRBD1 covers 7 bases. Germline CDR1 and CDR2: SGHAT and FQNNGV. The CDR3 covers 14 residues. V gave up 5 bases and J gave up 0 bases; unmatched junction bases: 4. This CDR3 reads CASSKGQLSYEQYF. CDR3 DNA (partial): TGTGCCAGCAGCAAGGGACAGCTCTCCTACGAG.

Concerning this clone: The read ends 3 residues early relative to the CDR3; the germline J gene fills the gap. The chain is built from TRBV2 and TRBJ2-3; 7 bases are a match to TRBD1. The germline gives CDR1 SNHLY, CDR2 FYNNEI. The CDR3 contains 14 residues. Incomplete CDR3 DNA: TGTGCCAGCAGTGGACAGGGAAGGGGTCAGCCG. Protein sequence: CASSGQGRGQP. In full, the CDR3 reads CASSGQGRGQPQYF.

With respect to this clone: Read coverage stops 3 residues before the CDR3 terminus; the germline J gene supplies the remainder. The gene calls are TRBV5-1 and TRBJ1-6; D not certain. V lost 0 bases and J lost 7, with 8 bases in between. Germline values: CDR1 SGHRS, CDR2 YFSETQ. This CDR3 has 14 amino acids. The CDR3 bases that were read are TGCGCCAGCAGCTTGGCCTTTGTAAATTCACCC. Translated: CASSLAFVNSP. The entire CDR3 protein is CASSLAFVNSPLHF. The full variable domain, in which reference TRBV5-1 and TRBJ1-6 provide the parts outside the CDR3, is KAGVTQTPRYLIKTRGQQVTLSCSPISGHRSVSWYQQTPGQGLQFLFEYFSETQRNKGNFPGRFSGRQFSNSRSEMNVSTLELGDSALYLCASSLAFVNSPLHFGNGTRLTVT.

As for this clone: With the read ending 3 residues before the CDR3 end, the germline J gene is used to fill in that end. The rearrangement links TRBV30 to TRBJ2-3; the D gene could be TRBD1 or TRBD2 (6 bases each). Germline loops: CDR1 GTSNPN, CDR2 SVGIG (reference sequence). The CDR3 sequence is 14 residues long. The CDR3 bases that were read are TGTGCCTGGAGTAAAAAACAGGGAGGAGAGACG. Amino acids: CAWSKKQGGET. The CDR3 reads in full as CAWSKKQGGETQYF.

A remark on this clone: The sequence runs out 3 residues before the end of the CDR3; the remainder is reconstructed from the germline J gene. The chain has TRBV20-1 and TRBJ2-2; 8 bases are shared with TRBD2. Unmatched junction bases numbered 12, after V lost 6 bases and J lost 3 bases. CDR3 length: 16 amino acids. Germline CDR1 DFQATT, CDR2 SNEGSKA (reference sequence). The CDR3 sequence: CSALKSGSQYTGELFF. The CDR3 DNA, read in part, is TGCAGTGCCCTAAAGAGCGGGAGCCAGTACACCGGGGAG.

Note on this clone: The read is 3 residues too short to cover the CDR3 end, so that end is filled in from the germline J gene. The chain has TRBV5-1 and TRBJ1-5, with a possible D match to TRBD1 (6 bases). The CDR3 spans 14 residues. The V end lost 4 bases, the J end lost 2 bases, and 10 bases lay between the germline ends. Looked up from germline, CDR1 is SGHRS and CDR2 is YFSETQ. The CDR3 DNA, read in part, is TGCGCCAGCAGCCCCGGACAGCGCAATCAGCCC. It encodes CASSPGQRNQP. The full CDR3 protein reads CASSPGQRNQPQHF.

Worth noting for this clone: The missing CDR3 end, 3 residues past where the read stops, is filled in from the germline J gene. The chain couples TRBV11-3 to TRBJ2-1; a possible D gene is TRBD2 (5 bases). Trimming pared 5 bases from V and 9 bases from J, leaving 14 bases between. The V gene's germline CDR1 is SGHNT and CDR2 YENEEA. The CDR3 runs 13 residues. The CDR3 region is CASSLDYQREQFF. The CDR3 DNA, read in part, is TGTGCCAGCAGCCTCGACTATCAACGTGAG.

About this clone itself: The read ends 3 residues before the CDR3 terminus; that terminus is restored from the germline J gene. The chain carries TRBV23-1 and TRBJ2-7, with 7 bases that match TRBD1. TRBV23-1 is an ORF for which the function is uncertain. V lost 7 bases to trimming and J lost 5 bases; unmatched junction nucleotides: 11. The CDR3 spans 14 residues. CDR3 bases read: TGCGCCAGCAAAAGAGCCGGGACAGAACACGAG. It yields the protein CASKRAGTEHE. Given in full, the CDR3 is CASKRAGTEHEQYF.

Comment on this clone: The read ends 3 residues early relative to the CDR3; the germline J gene fills the gap. The V call is TRBV7-9, the J call TRBJ1-1; TRBD1 agrees at 9 bases. V lost 6 bases to trimming and J lost 7 bases; unmatched junction nucleotides: 9. Germline CDR1 and CDR2: SEHNR and FQNEAQ (reference sequence). The CDR3 extends over 14 amino acids. This CDR3 is CASRPGTGIGEAFF. CDR3 bases read: TGTGCCAGCAGGCCCGGGACAGGGATTGGTGAA.

Of note for this clone: The CDR3 extends 3 residues past the end of the read, so its final part is completed from the germline J gene. This rearrangement joins TRBV2 to TRBJ2-1, with 8 bases aligning to TRBD1. Germline V gives CDR1 SNHLY, CDR2 FYNNEI. This CDR3 has 17 amino acids. V shed 1 base, J shed 5 bases, and the junction held 10 bases outside the gene matches. The covered CDR3 bases are TGTGCCAGCAGTGAAGGGAGGGGGACAGGAGGCAACAATGAG. Translated: CASSEGRGTGGNNE. The whole CDR3 protein is CASSEGRGTGGNNEQFF.

Remarks on this clone: The read stops 3 residues short of the end of the CDR3; the missing end is completed from the germline J gene. V is TRBV30 and J is TRBJ2-2; D is undetermined. The CDR3 covers 14 residues. Per the germline V gene, CDR1 is GTSNPN and CDR2 is SVGIG (reference sequence). The CDR3 loop is CAWSVGHSNEKLFF. The sequenced part of the CDR3 DNA is TGTGCCTGGAGTGTTGGTCACTCTAATGAAAAG.

CDR3 sequence reads: CSVRGEGAYNEQFF. CDR3 bases read: TGCAGCGTCAGGGGGGAAGGAGCCTACAATGAG. The chain has TRBV29-1 and TRBJ2-1, with D possibly being TRBD1 (7 bases). The read halts 3 residues ahead of the CDR3 end, with the missing end drawn from the germline J gene. The length of the CDR3 is 14 residues. Trimming pared 6 bases from V and 2 bases from J, leaving 14 bases between. Per the germline V gene, CDR1 is SQVTM and CDR2 is ANQGSEA.

CDR3 in amino acids: CASSPGQGPFVEQFF. The sequenced CDR3 bases are TGCGCCAGCAGCCCCGGACAGGGGCCTTTCGTTGAG. The V and J genes are TRBV4-1 and TRBJ2-1, with 9 bases fitting TRBD1. From the germline J gene comes the end of the CDR3, since the read stops 3 residues before it. Germline V gives CDR1 MGHRA, CDR2 YSYEKL. This CDR3 comprises 15 residues. V gave up 4 bases and J gave up 9 bases; unmatched junction bases: 10.